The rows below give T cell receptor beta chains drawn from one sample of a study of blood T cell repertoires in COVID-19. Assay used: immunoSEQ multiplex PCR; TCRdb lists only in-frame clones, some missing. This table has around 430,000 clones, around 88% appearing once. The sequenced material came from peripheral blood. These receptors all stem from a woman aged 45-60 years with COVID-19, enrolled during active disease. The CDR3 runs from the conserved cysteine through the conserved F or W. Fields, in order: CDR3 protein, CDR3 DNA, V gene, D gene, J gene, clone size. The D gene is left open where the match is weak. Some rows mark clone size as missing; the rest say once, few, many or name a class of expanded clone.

cdr3_aa: CASNPDRNQPQHF
cdr3_nt: TGTGCCAGTAACCCGGACAGGAATCAGCCCCAGCATTTT
v_call: TRBV19
d_call: TRBD1
j_call: TRBJ1-5
clone_size: once

cdr3_aa: CASSLQQGIYEQYF
cdr3_nt: TGTGCCAGCAGCTTACAACAGGGAATCTACGAGCAGTACTTC
v_call: TRBV5-4
d_call: -
j_call: TRBJ2-7
clone_size: -

cdr3_aa: CAISKEGTEAFF
cdr3_nt: TGTGCCATCAGTAAGGAGGGCACTGAAGCTTTCTTT
v_call: TRBV10-3
d_call: -
j_call: TRBJ1-1
clone_size: -

cdr3_aa: CASSLTDYTDTQYF
cdr3_nt: TGTGCCAGCAGCTTGACCGACTACACAGATACGCAGTATTTT
v_call: TRBV7-9
d_call: -
j_call: TRBJ2-3
clone_size: -

cdr3_aa: CASSRYEKLFF
cdr3_nt: TGTGCCAGCAGCCGGTATGAAAAACTGTTTTTT
v_call: TRBV28
d_call: -
j_call: TRBJ1-4
clone_size: -

cdr3_aa: CAWSAFNRDRESEAFF
cdr3_nt: TGTGCCTGGAGTGCCTTCAACCGGGACAGGGAGTCTGAAGCTTTCTTT
v_call: TRBV30
d_call: TRBD1
j_call: TRBJ1-1
clone_size: -

cdr3_aa: CASSLLTSGYYGYTF
cdr3_nt: TGCGCCAGCAGCCTCCTAACCTCAGGGTACTATGGCTACACCTTC
v_call: TRBV4-1
d_call: -
j_call: TRBJ1-2
clone_size: few

cdr3_aa: CASSFASGGDEQFF
cdr3_nt: TGTGCCAGCAGCTTCGCTAGCGGGGGCGATGAGCAGTTCTTC
v_call: TRBV7-3
d_call: TRBD2
j_call: TRBJ2-1
clone_size: -

cdr3_aa: CASSLSSWGRQGTDEQYF
cdr3_nt: TGTGCCAGCAGTTTATCAAGCTGGGGGCGACAGGGCACTGACGAGCAGTACTTC
v_call: TRBV27
d_call: TRBD1
j_call: TRBJ2-7
clone_size: -

cdr3_aa: CASSEAGTRGETQYF
cdr3_nt: TGTGCCAGCAGCGAGGCCGGGACTCGCGGAGAGACCCAGTACTTC
v_call: TRBV5-4
d_call: -
j_call: TRBJ2-5
clone_size: -

cdr3_aa: CATSRDRGEAFF
cdr3_nt: TGTGCCACCAGCAGAGATCGGGGTGAAGCTTTCTTT
v_call: TRBV15
d_call: -
j_call: TRBJ1-1
clone_size: -

cdr3_aa: CSVGIGTPYDEQYF
cdr3_nt: TGCAGCGTGGGGATCGGGACTCCCTACGACGAGCAGTACTTC
v_call: TRBV29-1
d_call: -
j_call: TRBJ2-7
clone_size: few

cdr3_aa: CASSLRGLYEQYF
cdr3_nt: TGTGCCAGCAGTTTGCGTGGACTCTACGAGCAGTACTTC
v_call: TRBV28
d_call: -
j_call: TRBJ2-7
clone_size: -

cdr3_aa: CSVDLSIGQGYGYTF
cdr3_nt: TGCAGCGTTGATCTGTCGATTGGGCAGGGGTATGGCTACACCTTC
v_call: TRBV29-1
d_call: -
j_call: TRBJ1-2
clone_size: -

cdr3_aa: CASSLVSRGGGTEQYF
cdr3_nt: TGTGCCAGCAGCTTAGTATCGCGGGGTGGGGGAACCGAGCAGTACTTC
v_call: TRBV11-2
d_call: -
j_call: TRBJ2-7
clone_size: -

cdr3_aa: CATSDSLSGTGAYQPQHF
cdr3_nt: TGTGCCACCAGTGACTCACTTTCCGGGACAGGAGCCTATCAGCCCCAGCATTTT
v_call: TRBV24-1
d_call: TRBD1
j_call: TRBJ1-5
clone_size: -

cdr3_aa: CASTSTGYHEQYF
cdr3_nt: TGTGCCAGCACCTCGACAGGGTACCACGAGCAGTACTTC
v_call: TRBV6-5
d_call: TRBD1
j_call: TRBJ2-7
clone_size: -

cdr3_aa: CASTNRGAPYEQYF
cdr3_nt: TGTGCCAGTACTAACCGGGGGGCTCCCTACGAGCAGTACTTC
v_call: TRBV6-5
d_call: -
j_call: TRBJ2-7
clone_size: -

cdr3_aa: CAWNLAGGRNEQFF
cdr3_nt: TGTGCCTGGAATCTGGCAGGGGGCAGGAATGAGCAGTTCTTC
v_call: TRBV30
d_call: TRBD1
j_call: TRBJ2-1
clone_size: once

cdr3_aa: CASSPTGTGVANTEAFF
cdr3_nt: TGCGCCAGCAGCCCGACCGGGACAGGGGTGGCGAACACTGAAGCTTTCTTT
v_call: TRBV5-1
d_call: TRBD1
j_call: TRBJ1-1
clone_size: -

cdr3_aa: CASKPQTVLTQGEAFF
cdr3_nt: TGCGCCAGCAAACCTCAAACTGTGTTAACCCAGGGTGAAGCTTTCTTT
v_call: TRBV5-1
d_call: -
j_call: TRBJ1-1
clone_size: -

cdr3_aa: CASGSAGLNQPQHF
cdr3_nt: TGTGCCAGCGGATCGGCGGGCCTCAATCAGCCCCAGCATTTT
v_call: TRBV5-5
d_call: -
j_call: TRBJ1-5
clone_size: -

cdr3_aa: CASSQVGTGAAGNSPLHF
cdr3_nt: TGTGCCAGCAGCCAAGTAGGGACAGGGGCAGCGGGGAATTCACCCCTCCACTTT
v_call: TRBV3-1/TRBV3-2
d_call: TRBD1
j_call: TRBJ1-6
clone_size: few

cdr3_aa: CASSLSGSGRVGRNTEAFF
cdr3_nt: TGTGCCAGCAGTTTATCCGGGTCCGGAAGAGTTGGGAGGAACACTGAAGCTTTCTTT
v_call: TRBV28
d_call: -
j_call: TRBJ1-1
clone_size: -

cdr3_aa: CASSIVGGASTEAFF
cdr3_nt: TGTGCCAGTAGTATAGTTGGGGGGGCGAGCACTGAAGCTTTCTTT
v_call: TRBV19
d_call: -
j_call: TRBJ1-1
clone_size: -

cdr3_aa: CASSPGQDTEAFF
cdr3_nt: TGTGCCAGCTCACCTGGACAAGACACTGAAGCTTTCTTT
v_call: TRBV18
d_call: -
j_call: TRBJ1-1
clone_size: -

cdr3_aa: CATGLGGEDYGYTF
cdr3_nt: TGTGCCACCGGACTAGGAGGGGAGGACTATGGCTACACCTTC
v_call: TRBV10-3
d_call: -
j_call: TRBJ1-2
clone_size: -

cdr3_aa: CAWRDRGHSSGNSPLHF
cdr3_nt: TGTGCCTGGAGGGACAGGGGGCACTCGAGCGGTAATTCACCCCTCCACTTT
v_call: TRBV30
d_call: TRBD1
j_call: TRBJ1-6
clone_size: -

cdr3_aa: CASSWGRNYGYTF
cdr3_nt: TGTGCCAGCAGTTGGGGCAGGAACTATGGCTACACCTTC
v_call: TRBV27
d_call: -
j_call: TRBJ1-2
clone_size: -

cdr3_aa: CASRPRFGRGLETQYF
cdr3_nt: TGTGCCAGCAGACCCCGGTTCGGCAGGGGGTTGGAGACCCAGTACTTC
v_call: TRBV7-9
d_call: TRBD1
j_call: TRBJ2-5
clone_size: -

cdr3_aa: CASSIGGGYTF
cdr3_nt: TGTGCCAGTAGTATTGGCGGAGGCTACACCTTC
v_call: TRBV19
d_call: -
j_call: TRBJ1-2
clone_size: -

cdr3_aa: CATSPDRANTIYF
cdr3_nt: TGTGCCACCAGCCCGGACAGGGCGAACACCATATATTTT
v_call: TRBV15
d_call: TRBD1
j_call: TRBJ1-3
clone_size: -

cdr3_aa: CASSPGGAGGKVYEQYF
cdr3_nt: TGCGCCAGCAGCCCTGGTGGGGCAGGGGGTAAAGTCTACGAGCAGTACTTC
v_call: TRBV5-1
d_call: TRBD1
j_call: TRBJ2-7
clone_size: -

cdr3_aa: CASSPTPTTIYNEQFF
cdr3_nt: TGTGCCAGCAGCCCGACACCCACCACAATCTACAATGAGCAGTTCTTC
v_call: TRBV14
d_call: -
j_call: TRBJ2-1
clone_size: -

cdr3_aa: CASSSGMIRGNSPLHF
cdr3_nt: TGTGCCAGCAGCTCGGGTATGATCCGGGGGAATTCACCCCTCCACTTT
v_call: TRBV5-4
d_call: -
j_call: TRBJ1-6
clone_size: -

cdr3_aa: CASSFQGSEQYF
cdr3_nt: TGTGCCAGCAGCTTTCAGGGTTCCGAGCAGTACTTC
v_call: TRBV5-5
d_call: -
j_call: TRBJ2-7
clone_size: -

cdr3_aa: CAITAGQSPYGYTF
cdr3_nt: TGTGCCATCACAGCCGGACAGTCTCCCTATGGCTACACCTTC
v_call: TRBV10-3
d_call: -
j_call: TRBJ1-2
clone_size: -

cdr3_aa: CASSPGIAGSTDTQYF
cdr3_nt: TGTGCCAGCTCACCCGGGATAGCGGGGTCCACAGATACGCAGTATTTT
v_call: TRBV18
d_call: TRBD2
j_call: TRBJ2-3
clone_size: -

cdr3_aa: CSVDPRTGGTDTQYF
cdr3_nt: TGCAGCGTCGACCCGCGGACAGGGGGCACAGATACGCAGTATTTT
v_call: TRBV29-1
d_call: TRBD1
j_call: TRBJ2-3
clone_size: -

cdr3_aa: CASSLEVGDEKLFF
cdr3_nt: TGTGCCAGCAGCTTGGAGGTGGGCGATGAAAAACTGTTTTTT
v_call: TRBV5-4
d_call: -
j_call: TRBJ1-4
clone_size: -

cdr3_aa: CASSLSTGVNTEAFF
cdr3_nt: TGTGCCAGCAGCTTATCTACAGGGGTGAACACTGAAGCTTTCTTT
v_call: TRBV7-3
d_call: TRBD1
j_call: TRBJ1-1
clone_size: -

cdr3_aa: CATSERDTKSSYNSPLHF
cdr3_nt: TGTGCCACCAGTGAGAGGGACACCAAGAGCTCCTATAATTCACCCCTCCACTTT
v_call: TRBV24-1
d_call: -
j_call: TRBJ1-6
clone_size: -

cdr3_aa: CASSEEQGDQPQHF
cdr3_nt: TGTGCCAGCAGTGAGGAACAGGGTGATCAGCCCCAGCATTTT
v_call: TRBV2
d_call: -
j_call: TRBJ1-5
clone_size: -

cdr3_aa: CASSLGGEQFF
cdr3_nt: TGTGCCAGCAGCTTAGGCGGGGAGCAGTTCTTC
v_call: TRBV11-3
d_call: -
j_call: TRBJ2-1
clone_size: -

cdr3_aa: CAWSRAGNEQYF
cdr3_nt: TGTGCCTGGAGCCGGGCAGGGAACGAGCAGTACTTC
v_call: TRBV30
d_call: -
j_call: TRBJ2-7
clone_size: -

cdr3_aa: CASSLAGTGGLGEQFF
cdr3_nt: TGTGCCAGCAGCTTAGCTGGGACAGGAGGTCTTGGTGAGCAGTTCTTC
v_call: TRBV7-6
d_call: TRBD1
j_call: TRBJ2-1
clone_size: once